These 9 T cell receptor beta chains share one sample of origin, sequenced in a study of Graves' ophthalmopathy and Graves' hyperthyroidism (dated by TCRdb to 2017 to 2018). Sequencer: Illumina HiSeq 2000. TCR beta CDR3 regions were amplified from RNA transcripts for repertoire sequencing. The first round was an RT-PCR using HTBI primers with the Qiagen OneStep RT-PCR kit, and this first round was followed by a second-round multiplex PCR, then size selection and purification. TCRdb handled the public reads itself, with Q25 trimming in fastp and clone calling in MiXCR, and kept productive beta chains. When rows share a CDR3 protein, they turn into one entry using the most common DNA and genes. This sample lists around 1.1 million distinct CDR3 sequences; less than 45% were detected once. Together, the top ten hold roughly 11% of the sample. The source material was peripheral blood or thyroid tissue (not recorded which). Receptors originate from an adult man with Graves' hyperthyroidism.

V and J are TRBV24-1 and TRBJ1-2; tentative D call: TRBD1 (5 bases). This CDR3 is 14 amino acids long. The ends were cut back, 3 bases at V and 9 bases at J, with 16 bases in the middle. Germline loops: CDR1 KGHDR, CDR2 SFDVKD. CDR3 bases: TGTGCCACCAGTGATCCGGGACGGAGTTACCGCTACACCTTC. Its protein product is CATSDPGRSYRYTF.

The V and J genes are TRBV14 and TRBJ1-1, with D unclear. Germline V gene lookup returns CDR1 SGHDN and CDR2 FVKESK. Trimming pared 4 bases from V and 5 bases from J, leaving 17 bases between. The CDR3 runs to 15 residues. The CDR3 sequence: CASSPPLAHGTEAFF. The CDR3 coding sequence is TGTGCCAGCAGCCCCCCTCTAGCTCACGGGACTGAAGCTTTCTTT.

In the case of this clonotype: A much larger clone differs from this one at a single base, so this may be a read error. The gene calls are TRBV7-9 and TRBJ1-5; D gene uncertain. The CDR3 runs 14 residues. Germline-derived CDR1 and CDR2 are SEHNR and FQNEAQ (reference sequence). This chain's CDR3 is CASSPGDWGQLQHF. Written as DNA, the CDR3 is TGTGCCAGCAGCCCGGGAGATTGGGGTCAGCTCCAGCATTTT.

The chain is built from TRBV7-8 and TRBJ1-6, with D tentatively TRBD1 (5 bases). Trimming left V 3 bases short and J 5 bases short, with 17 bases between. This CDR3 has 17 amino acids. Germline V gives CDR1 SGHVS, CDR2 FQNEAQ. Here the CDR3 reads CASSLKMGPSNNSPLHF. The DNA for the CDR3 is TGTGCCAGCAGCTTGAAGATGGGACCGAGTAATAATTCACCCCTCCACTTT.

The chain employs TRBV9 and TRBJ2-7; tentative D call: TRBD1 (5 bases). The germline V gene encodes CDR1 SGDLS and CDR2 YYNGEE. This CDR3 is built from 14 residues. Between the trimmed V and J ends, which lost 4 bases and 2 bases, there was a span of 13 bases. The CDR3 DNA sequence: TGTGCCAGCAGCCTGGGGCGCAGTACCTACGAGCAGTACTTC. It codes for CASSLGRSTYEQYF.

The sample holds a few counts of this clonotype. V gene TRBV29-1 combines with J gene TRBJ2-5; 9 bases fit TRBD2. The CDR3 runs 14 residues. The V gene's germline CDR1 is SQVTM and CDR2 ANQGSEA. The CDR3 bases are TGCAGTGCTTGGGCGGGAGGGCGGCAAGAGACCCAGTACTTC. The encoded protein is CSAWAGGRQETQYF.

This clonotype was detected many times. The chain employs TRBV7-8 and TRBJ1-5; tentatively, D is TRBD1 (6 bases). The CDR3 contains 17 residues. V was trimmed by 5 bases and J by 3 bases, leaving 20 bases between them. Germline loops: CDR1 SGHVS, CDR2 FQNEAQ. The CDR3 loop is CASSLEGRGRVNQPQHF. DNA of the CDR3: TGTGCCAGCAGCCTGGAGGGCAGGGGCCGTGTCAATCAGCCCCAGCATTTT. Full variable domain (outside the CDR3, taken from reference TRBV7-8 and TRBJ1-5): GAGVSQSPRYKVAKRGQDVALRCDPISGHVSLFWYQQALGQGPEFLTYFQNEAQLDKSGLPSDRFFAERPEGSVSTLKIQRTQQEDSAVYLCASSLEGRGRVNQPQHFGDGTRLSIL.

This clonotype has just a few counts. Written as DNA, the CDR3 is TGTGCCATCAGTGAGTCGAAGGGGGGCTGGACTGAAGCTTTCTTT. Translating it yields CAISESKGGWTEAFF. The chain combines TRBV10-3 with TRBJ1-1, with D tentatively TRBD1 (6 bases). V lost 0 bases, J lost 5 bases, and 13 bases lay in between. The CDR3 extends over 15 amino acids. Germline V gene sequence: CDR1 ENHRY, CDR2 SYGVKD.

For this clonotype: A much larger clone lies one base from this, so it may be a read error. V and J are TRBV7-7 and TRBJ2-5, with 8 bases identical to TRBD1. This CDR3 spans 16 amino acids. Germline CDR1 SSHAT, CDR2 FNYEAQ (reference sequence). Unmatched junction bases numbered 11, after V lost 5 bases and J lost 3 bases. As DNA, the CDR3 is TGTGCCAGCAGCCTTAGTATGGGACAGGTTGAAGAGACCCAGTACTTC. It specifies CASSLSMGQVEETQYF.